Following are 9 T cell receptor beta chains from one sample sequenced in a study of blood T cell repertoires in COVID-19. The method was immunoSEQ multiplex PCR; TCRdb's version includes in-frame clones alone and lacks a portion of them. The sample holds tens of thousands of clones, approximately 86% seen once. Sequencing used peripheral blood. Receptors were obtained from a man in his forties with COVID-19, enrolled during active disease.

The chain joins TRBV5-4 to TRBJ2-7, with a possible D match to TRBD2 (5 bases). The CDR3 extends over 14 amino acids. In germline, CDR1 is SGHNT, CDR2 YYREEE (reference sequence). The germline V and J ends were trimmed by 3 bases and 5 bases, with 15 bases remaining between them. This CDR3 reads CASSSGVLGNEQYF. Here the CDR3 DNA reads TGTGCCAGCAGCTCCGGGGTTTTGGGAAACGAGCAGTACTTC.

The chain carries TRBV6-5 and TRBJ2-3; 8 bases are a match to TRBD1. The CDR3 loop spans 15 amino acids. Losses at the gene ends were 2 bases for V and 1 base for J; bases not matched to a gene: 2. Germline-derived CDR1 and CDR2 are MNHEY and SVGAGI. The CDR3 nucleotides read TGTGCCAGCAGTTACGAGGGACAGGGCACAGATACGCAGTATTTT. This codes for CASSYEGQGTDTQYF.

The chain links TRBV24-1 to TRBJ2-1; TRBD2 matches 13 bases. CDR1 and CDR2 from the germline V gene are KGHDR and SFDVKD. This CDR3 spans 19 amino acids. V was clipped by 4 bases and J by 2 bases; unmatched bases: 10. The CDR3 bases are TGTGCCACCAGTGACTTTCCCGGGACTAGCGGGGAAGCCTACAATGAGCAGTTCTTC. The encoded protein is CATSDFPGTSGEAYNEQFF.

The J gene is TRBJ2-1, the V gene TRBV3-1 (or the pseudogene TRBV3-2); 9 bases agree with TRBD2. This CDR3 region has 14 residues. Trimming took 5 bases from V and 6 from J; bases not matched to a gene: 5. Per germline, CDR1 LGHDT and CDR2 YNNKEL (reference sequence). The CDR3 region has the DNA TGTGCCAGCAGCGCCAAAGCGGGAGGCAATGAGCAGTTCTTC. Translated, it gives CASSAKAGGNEQFF.

The rearrangement links TRBV30 to TRBJ1-6, with D unresolved. Germline-derived CDR1 and CDR2 are GTSNPN and SVGIG (reference sequence). V lost 5 bases, J lost 2 bases, and 4 bases lay in between. The CDR3 length is 12 residues. In nucleotides, the CDR3 is TGTGCCTGGGACACCTATAATTCACCCCTCCACTTT. Encoded protein: CAWDTYNSPLHF.

This rearrangement joins TRBV5-6 to TRBJ2-1, with D possibly being TRBD2 (7 bases). The length of the CDR3 is 16 residues. Germline CDR1 reads SGHDT; CDR2 reads YYEEEE. V was cut by 4 bases and J by 3 bases, with 17 bases left in between. The DNA for the CDR3 is TGTGCCAGCAGCCCCGGGCCGGGGGGCTTCTACAATGAGCAGTTCTTC. Its protein product is CASSPGPGGFYNEQFF.

This chain uses TRBV19 with TRBJ2-7; the D gene is possibly TRBD2 (7 bases). The length of the CDR3 is 16 residues. Germline V gene lookup returns CDR1 LNHDA and CDR2 SQIVND (reference sequence). The V and J ends lost 2 bases and 5 bases respectively, with 19 bases between them. The CDR3 loop is CASSIIRGASPHEQYF. For the CDR3, the DNA is TGTGCCAGTAGTATAATACGGGGGGCTTCCCCTCACGAGCAGTACTTC.

J is TRBJ2-3 and V is TRBV28; D gene uncertain. The germline CDR1 and CDR2 sequences are MDHEN and SYDVKM. V lost 5 bases and J lost 9, with 9 bases in between. This CDR3 is 11 amino acids long. CDR3 sequence reads: CASSTSHTQYF. CDR3 DNA sequence: TGTGCCAGCAGTACGAGTCACACGCAGTATTTT. Drawing the rest from reference TRBV28 and TRBJ2-3, the complete variable domain is DVKVTQSSRYLVKRTGEKVFLECVQDMDHENMFWYRQDPGLGLRLIYFSYDVKMKEKGDIPEGYSVSREKKERFSLILESASTNQTSMYLCASSTSHTQYFGPGTRLTVL.

The V and J genes are TRBV2 and TRBJ1-1; no reliable D call. In germline, CDR1 is SNHLY, CDR2 FYNNEI. Deletions cut 8 bases from V and 1 base from J, with 14 bases between. This CDR3 has 14 residues. The CDR3 region is CASGEGFRNTEAFF. The DNA of the CDR3 is TGTGCCAGCGGGGAGGGCTTCCGGAACACTGAAGCTTTCTTT. Drawing the rest from reference TRBV2 and TRBJ1-1, the complete variable domain is EPEVTQTPSHQVTQMGQEVILRCVPISNHLYFYWYRQILGQKVEFLVSFYNNEISEKSEIFDDQFSVERPDGSNFTLKIRSTKLEDSAMYFCASGEGFRNTEAFFGQGTRLTVV.